This is a list of T cell receptor beta chains from one sample in a study of cytomegalovirus exposure and HLA in healthy donors. The protocol was immunoSEQ multiplex PCR, while the TCRdb copy is restricted to in-frame clones and leaves out a portion. The data hold 90,000 to 130,000 clones, with more than 65% observed a single time. The specimen sequenced was PBMCs. Receptor source: a woman aged 25 to 45 in good health and CMV-seronegative. CDR3s include the opening cysteine and the closing phenylalanine or tryptophan. A D gene is named only where the DNA matches it firmly. Clone size is stated in some rows and not others, as once, few, many or a class when expanded.

DNA: TGCGCCAGCAGCCCCTATACCGGGGAGCTGTTTTTT; CDR3: CASSPYTGELFF; size: few; D: .; V: TRBV5-1; J: TRBJ2-2; length: 12
DNA: TGTGCCTGCCGAGACGCGGGGAACACTGAAGCTTTCTTT; CDR3: CACRDAGNTEAFF; size: .; D: .; V: TRBV30; J: TRBJ1-1; length: 13
DNA: TGTGCCCGCAGCCCATGGGCCGGAAGCTACGAGCAGTACTTC; CDR3: CARSPWAGSYEQYF; size: .; D: .; V: TRBV7-8; J: TRBJ2-7; length: 14
DNA: TGTGCCACTGGGACAGGGGGCAGCTACACCTTC; CDR3: CATGTGGSYTF; size: .; D: TRBD1; V: TRBV19; J: TRBJ1-2; length: 11
DNA: TGCGCCAGCAGCCTCACCGGGACTAGTCGGTCCTACGAGCAGTACTTC; CDR3: CASSLTGTSRSYEQYF; size: .; D: TRBD2; V: TRBV4-3; J: TRBJ2-7; length: 16
DNA: TGTGCCAGCAGTAACCCCGGGACAGCTAACTATGGCTACACCTTC; CDR3: CASSNPGTANYGYTF; size: .; D: TRBD1; V: TRBV6-1; J: TRBJ1-2; length: 15
DNA: TGTGCCAGCAGTGTGGGGGCTAACACCTTGGGCACTGAAGCTTTCTTT; CDR3: CASSVGANTLGTEAFF; size: .; D: .; V: TRBV6-1; J: TRBJ1-1; length: 16
DNA: TGTGCCAGCAGTTATTTGCAGGGGGCGACTGGAAACACCATATATTTT; CDR3: CASSYLQGATGNTIYF; size: few; D: TRBD1; V: TRBV6-5; J: TRBJ1-3; length: 16
DNA: TGTGCTAGTGGTTTGGAGTTACTAGCGGCGAATGAGCAGTTCTTC; CDR3: CASGLELLAANEQFF; size: .; D: TRBD2; V: TRBV12-5; J: TRBJ2-1; length: 15
DNA: TGTGCCAGCAGCCCCGGAAACAGGGGTGGCTACACCTTC; CDR3: CASSPGNRGGYTF; size: .; D: TRBD1; V: TRBV7-9; J: TRBJ1-2; length: 13
DNA: TGTGCCAGCAGCCTTAGGGGGCGGGAGGCTGAAGCTTTCTTT; CDR3: CASSLRGREAEAFF; size: .; D: TRBD1; V: TRBV11-2; J: TRBJ1-1; length: 14
DNA: TGTGCCAGCAGATTAGCGGGTATCTACAATGAGCAGTTCTTC; CDR3: CASRLAGIYNEQFF; size: .; D: TRBD2; V: TRBV6-6; J: TRBJ2-1; length: 14
DNA: TGCGCCAGCAGCCGAGATCCGGGGGAAGGTAATGAAAAACTGTTTTTT; CDR3: CASSRDPGEGNEKLFF; size: few; D: .; V: TRBV4-1; J: TRBJ1-4; length: 16
DNA: TGTGCCAGCAGCCCTGACTTAGGTGAAGCTTTCTTT; CDR3: CASSPDLGEAFF; size: .; D: .; V: TRBV6-1; J: TRBJ1-1; length: 12
DNA: TGCGCCAGCAGCTTGGCCGGGGGACAGGGACCTAACTATGGCTACACCTTC; CDR3: CASSLAGGQGPNYGYTF; size: once; D: TRBD1; V: TRBV5-1; J: TRBJ1-2; length: 17
DNA: TGTGCCAGCAGCCAAGGAACAGGGGGTACCACTGAAGCTTTCTTT; CDR3: CASSQGTGGTTEAFF; size: .; D: TRBD1; V: TRBV4-2; J: TRBJ1-1; length: 15
DNA: TGCAGCGTTGAAGATATGGGATATCAGGGAGCTTTCTTT; CDR3: CSVEDMGYQGAFF; size: once; D: .; V: TRBV29-1; J: TRBJ1-1; length: 13
DNA: TGTGCCTGGAGTACCTCTGGGGGGAGAAATGAAAAACTGTTTTTT; CDR3: CAWSTSGGRNEKLFF; size: .; D: .; V: TRBV30; J: TRBJ1-4; length: 15
DNA: TGTGCCAGCAGTTTCCAGGGACAGCGCCTAAACTATGGCTACACCTTC; CDR3: CASSFQGQRLNYGYTF; size: .; D: TRBD1; V: TRBV6-5; J: TRBJ1-2; length: 16
DNA: TGTGCCTGGAGTGTCTCCGGGACAGCCGGGAAGGCTTTCTTT; CDR3: CAWSVSGTAGKAFF; size: few; D: TRBD1; V: TRBV30; J: TRBJ1-1; length: 14